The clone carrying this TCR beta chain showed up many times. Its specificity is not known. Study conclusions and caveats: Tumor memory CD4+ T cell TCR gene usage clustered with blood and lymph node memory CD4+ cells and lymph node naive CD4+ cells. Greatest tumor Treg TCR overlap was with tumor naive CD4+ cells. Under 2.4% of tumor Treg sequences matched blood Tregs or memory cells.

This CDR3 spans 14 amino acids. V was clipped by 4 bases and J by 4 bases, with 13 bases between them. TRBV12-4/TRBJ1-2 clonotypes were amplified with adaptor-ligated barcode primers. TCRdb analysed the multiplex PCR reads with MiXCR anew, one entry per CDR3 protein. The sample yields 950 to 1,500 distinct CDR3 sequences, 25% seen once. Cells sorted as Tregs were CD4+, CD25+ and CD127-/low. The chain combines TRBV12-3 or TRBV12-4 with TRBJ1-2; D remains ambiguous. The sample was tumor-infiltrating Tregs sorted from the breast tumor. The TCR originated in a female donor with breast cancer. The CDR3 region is CASSSSEGFYGYTF. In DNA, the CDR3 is TGTGCCAGCAGTTCCAGCGAGGGCTTCTATGGCTACACCTTC.